This TCR beta chain came from a study of CD8+ T cells in alopecia areata. The study's findings and limits: Sequencing of scalp samples also includes resident alphabeta T cells from normal skin. More clonal than normal scalp was lesional scalp, particularly alopecia totalis/universalis.

About this clone: What it binds is unknown.

Peripheral blood samples and lesional scalp punch biopsies were obtained from alopecia areata patients. Losses at the gene ends were 0 bases for V and 4 bases for J; bases not matched to a gene: 14. This CDR3 is built from 20 residues. Germline lookup yields CDR1 LGHNA and CDR2 YSLEER. TCR sequencing used cDNA made by reverse transcription of extracted RNA. Sequencing was performed with immunoSEQ multiplex PCR; in TCRdb, only in-frame clones are kept and a portion is missing. There are over 15,000 clones in the sample; around 66% occur only once, and 6.1% lies in the top ten. J is TRBJ2-3 and V is TRBV4-3; 12 bases agree with TRBD2. The input for sequencing was skin, taken at week 0. The sequence came from a human donor with alopecia areata. The CDR3 DNA reads as TGCGCCAGCAGCCAAGATTCCTCGACTTTGACTAGCGGGGGTTCAGATACGCAGTATTTT. Its protein product is CASSQDSSTLTSGGSDTQYF.